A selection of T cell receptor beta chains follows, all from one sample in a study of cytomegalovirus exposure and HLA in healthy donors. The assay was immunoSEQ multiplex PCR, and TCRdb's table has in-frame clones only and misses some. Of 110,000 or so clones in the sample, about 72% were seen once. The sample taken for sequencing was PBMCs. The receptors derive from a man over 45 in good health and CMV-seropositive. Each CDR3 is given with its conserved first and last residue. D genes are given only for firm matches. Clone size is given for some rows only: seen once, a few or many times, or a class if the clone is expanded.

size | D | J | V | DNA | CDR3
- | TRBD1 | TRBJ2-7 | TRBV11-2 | TGTGCCAGCAGCCCCCCGAAAGGGAGGGACAGGGTTTCCTACGAGCAGTACTTC | CASSPPKGRDRVSYEQYF
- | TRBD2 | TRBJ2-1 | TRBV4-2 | TGTGCCAGCAGCCAAGGTCCTAGCGGAGACGGCAATGAGCAGTTCTTC | CASSQGPSGDGNEQFF
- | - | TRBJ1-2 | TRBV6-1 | TGTGCCAGCAGTGAATACCTCAGAAACTATGGCTACACCTTC | CASSEYLRNYGYTF
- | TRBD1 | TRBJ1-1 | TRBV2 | TGTGCCAGCCTCACAGGGGCACTGGGAGTTTTCTTT | CASLTGALGVFF
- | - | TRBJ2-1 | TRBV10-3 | TGTGCCATCAGTGAGTCTGTTAGCAGTAGCAATGAGCAGTTCTTC | CAISESVSSSNEQFF
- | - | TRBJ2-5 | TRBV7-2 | TGTGCCAGCAGCTTCAGACTTATACAAGAGACCCAGTACTTC | CASSFRLIQETQYF
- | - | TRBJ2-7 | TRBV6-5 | TGTGCCAGCAGTTACGGCGGGTCCTACGAGCAGTACTTC | CASSYGGSYEQYF
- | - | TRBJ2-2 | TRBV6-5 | TGTGCCAGCATCGACAGAGTAAACACCGGGGAGCTGTTTTTT | CASIDRVNTGELFF
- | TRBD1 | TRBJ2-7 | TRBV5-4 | TGTGCCAGCAGGGATAATGACAGGGACTACGAGCAGTACTTC | CASRDNDRDYEQYF
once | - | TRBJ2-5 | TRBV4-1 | TGCGCCAGCAGCCAGAGCCCTAGGGAGACCCAGTACTTC | CASSQSPRETQYF
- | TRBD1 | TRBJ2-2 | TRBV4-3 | TGCGCCAGCAGCCAAGGGGGACAGTACACCGGGGAGCTGTTTTTT | CASSQGGQYTGELFF
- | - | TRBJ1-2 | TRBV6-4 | TGTGCCAGCAGCACAAACCAGGGCTATGGCTACACCTTC | CASSTNQGYGYTF
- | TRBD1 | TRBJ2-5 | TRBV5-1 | TGCGCCAGCAAGGCAGGGGGCCCGAAGGAGACCCAGTACTTC | CASKAGGPKETQYF
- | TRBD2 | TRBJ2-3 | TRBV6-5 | TGTGCCAGCAGCGTAACTAGCGGACACACAGATACGCAGTATTTT | CASSVTSGHTDTQYF
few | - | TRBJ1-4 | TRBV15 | TGTGCCACCAGCAGAACGGGAGGGACTAATGAAAAACTGTTTTTT | CATSRTGGTNEKLFF
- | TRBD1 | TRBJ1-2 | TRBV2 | TGTGCCAGCACCGGGGACAGCATAAACTATGGCTACACCTTC | CASTGDSINYGYTF
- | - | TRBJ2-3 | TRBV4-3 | TGCGCCAGCAGCCAAAGGAGGACAGATACGCAGTATTTT | CASSQRRTDTQYF
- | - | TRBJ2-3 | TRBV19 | TGTGCCAGTAGTGCTATGTCGGGTATTGTGCAGTATTTT | CASSAMSGIVQYF
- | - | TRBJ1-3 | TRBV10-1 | TGCGCCAGCAGTGAAGGCAGGGTGAAAGGAAACACCATATATTTT | CASSEGRVKGNTIYF
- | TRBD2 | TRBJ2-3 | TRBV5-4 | TGTGCCAGCAGTCGTAGCGGGGGGACCACAGATACGCAGTATTTT | CASSRSGGTTDTQYF
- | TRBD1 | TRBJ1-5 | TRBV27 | TGTGCCAGCAGTTTCGGGGCAGGGGGGAATCAGCCCCAGCATTTT | CASSFGAGGNQPQHF
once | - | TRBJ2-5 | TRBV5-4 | TGTGCCAGCAGCTTGGCCTTCCAAGAGACCCAGTACTTC | CASSLAFQETQYF
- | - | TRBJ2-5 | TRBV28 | TGTGCCAGCAGCTGGCTAGAGACCCAGTACTTC | CASSWLETQYF
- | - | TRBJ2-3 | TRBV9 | TGTGCCAGCAACCGGGACACAACAACAGATACGCAGTATTTT | CASNRDTTTDTQYF
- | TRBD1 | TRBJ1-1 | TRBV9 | TGTGCCAGCAGCGCCGAATACAGGGGGAACACTGAAGCTTTCTTT | CASSAEYRGNTEAFF
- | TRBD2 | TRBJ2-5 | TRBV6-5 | TGTGCCAGCAGGGCAGCGGGGGCCCAAGAGACCCAGTACTTC | CASRAAGAQETQYF
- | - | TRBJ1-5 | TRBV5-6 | TGTGCCAGCAGCTTGGGGGCCAGGGAAATGGATCAGCCCCAGCATTTT | CASSLGAREMDQPQHF
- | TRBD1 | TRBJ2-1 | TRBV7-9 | TGTGCCAGCAGCCCGGACAGGTACGGGTTCTTC | CASSPDRYGFF
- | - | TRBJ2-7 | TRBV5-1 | TGCGCCAGCAGCTTGAGTCAGGGGCCTATATACGAGCAGTACTTC | CASSLSQGPIYEQYF
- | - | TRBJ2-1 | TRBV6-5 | TGTGCCAGCAGTTACTCAGGGACAAATTACAATGAGCAGTTCTTC | CASSYSGTNYNEQFF
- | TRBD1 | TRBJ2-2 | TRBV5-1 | TGCGCCAGCAGCGCCGGGACAGGGGGCAAGGACGGGGAGCTGTTTTTT | CASSAGTGGKDGELFF
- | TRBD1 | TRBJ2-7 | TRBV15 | TGTGCCACCAGCCCCGGGACAGGGGGCCGGGGGGAGCAGTACTTC | CATSPGTGGRGEQYF
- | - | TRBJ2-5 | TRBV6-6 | TGTGCCAGCAGTTCGTCCCAAGAGACCCAGTACTTC | CASSSSQETQYF
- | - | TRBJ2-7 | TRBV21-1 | TGTGCCAGCAGCAAAGGGGCTAGCTCGGGGGAGCAGTACTTC | CASSKGASSGEQYF
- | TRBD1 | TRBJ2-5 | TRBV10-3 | TGTGCCATCAGTGAGTCGACAGGGCAAGAGACCCAGTACTTC | CAISESTGQETQYF
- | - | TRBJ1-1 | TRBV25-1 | TGTGCCAGCAGTGAACAGGGGTTTGGGAACACTGAAGCTTTCTTT | CASSEQGFGNTEAFF
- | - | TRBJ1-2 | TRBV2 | TGTGCCAGCAGTGGTCTTGGGGCCGGATATGGCTACACCTTC | CASSGLGAGYGYTF
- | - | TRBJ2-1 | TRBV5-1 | TGCGCCAGCAGCTCATGGGGCCGGAGCTCCTACAATGAGCAGTTCTTC | CASSSWGRSSYNEQFF
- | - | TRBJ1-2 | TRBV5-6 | TGTGCCAGCAGCGTCCGGTCTAACCTTCCCTATGGCTACACCTTC | CASSVRSNLPYGYTF
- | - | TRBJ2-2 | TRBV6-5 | TGTGCCAGCAGTCCGGGGCAGGGGTACACCGGGGAGCTGTTTTTT | CASSPGQGYTGELFF
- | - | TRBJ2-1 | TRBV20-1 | TGCAGTGCTAAGCTGTACAATGAGCAGTTCTTC | CSAKLYNEQFF
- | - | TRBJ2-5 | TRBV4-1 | TGCGCCAGCAGCCAAGATCAGTACACGGAGACCCAGTACTTC | CASSQDQYTETQYF
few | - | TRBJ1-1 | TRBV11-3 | TGTGCCAGCAGCTTAGAGGGCTTGAACACTGAAGCTTTCTTT | CASSLEGLNTEAFF
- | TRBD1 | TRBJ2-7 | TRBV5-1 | TGCGCCAGCAGCTTAGCGACAGGGTCCTACGAGCAGTACTTC | CASSLATGSYEQYF
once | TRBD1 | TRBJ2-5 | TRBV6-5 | TGTGCCAGCAGTTATGGACAGGGGCAGACCCAGTACTTC | CASSYGQGQTQYF